This record looks at one TCR beta chain sequence and its context. A second about 6 to 12 cycle PCR used barcoded and J-beta primers. TCRdb analysed the 5' RACE reads with MiXCR anew, one entry per CDR3 protein. The table shows fewer than 800,000 distinct CDR3 sequences, with about 34% occurring only once. This sample is part of a study of blood T cells in healthy people across ages. Germline V gene lookup returns CDR1 SGHRS and CDR2 YFSETQ. CDR3 length equals 14 residues. V trimming: 7 bases; J trimming: 2 bases; junction bases outside the gene matches: 8. This chain links TRBV5-1 with TRBJ2-5; 7 bases line up with TRBD2. The TCR was taken from a woman of 80 years or more in good health. Sequencing used blood. CDR3 loop: CASEAGTTQETQYF. CDR3 bases: TGCGCCAGCGAAGCCGGGACTACTCAAGAGACCCAGTACTTC.